The T cell receptor beta chain described here comes from a study of PD-L1 blockade in urothelial cancer. Study-wide context: Median T cell yield per blood sample was 141,255 cells.

Using immunoSEQ multiplex PCR, the repertoire was profiled, and TCRdb retains in-frame clones only, with some absent. There are fewer than 100,000 clones in the sample; about 82% occur only once, and roughly 7.3% lies in the top ten. Notes on this clone: Its antigen is not identified. This CDR3 is also generated by other DNA sequences in the sample.

Time point specified: pretreatment peripheral blood. There are 15 residues in the CDR3. Germline V gene sequence: CDR1 SEHNR, CDR2 FQNEAQ (reference sequence). Losses at the gene ends were 0 bases for V and 2 bases for J; bases not matched to a gene: 1. Study results and caveats: In blood at 3 weeks, tumor-associated clones expanded more among patients with durable benefit.

This chain uses TRBV7-9 with TRBJ2-1; TRBD1 aligns across 7 bases. The source was PBMCs, collected around atezolizumab (anti-PD-L1) treatment. This receptor was obtained from a man aged 40-49 years with urothelial cancer. The CDR3 DNA reads TGTGCCAGCAGCTTAGCAGGGGGCACCTACAATGAGCAGTTCTTC. The encoded protein is CASSLAGGTYNEQFF.